This T cell receptor (beta chain) was identified during a study of CD8+ T cells in alopecia areata. Whole-study results and caveats: Mice showed clearer TCR sharing than patients did, a gap that was possibly HLA-related. Elevated clonality characterized lesional scalp relative to normal scalp, particularly in alopecia totalis/universalis.

Sequencing relied on a cDNA template that was reverse transcribed from extracted RNA. Some clones are missing from TCRdb's copy, which holds only in-frame ones; the method was immunoSEQ multiplex PCR. The table includes fewer than 150,000 clones, around two fifths detected once. Turning to this clone: Its antigen is not known.

CDR3 length: 15 amino acids. Trimming shortened V by 7 bases and J by 4 bases, and 20 bases separated the two germline ends. Germline assignment: CDR1 SQVTM and CDR2 ANQGSEA. The sequenced sample consisted of CD4+ T cells sorted from blood. V and J are TRBV29-1 and TRBJ2-1; no firm D call. This sequence originates from a human donor with alopecia areata. Here the CDR3 reads CSARQILNPYNEQFF. CDR3 in DNA: TGCAGCGCGCGGCAGATATTGAATCCTTACAATGAGCAGTTCTTC.